The source of this T cell receptor beta chain is a study of blood T cells in healthy people across ages. Germline CDR1 and CDR2: PRHDT and FYEKMQ (reference sequence). The CDR3 is 14 amino acids. Trimming cost V 6 bases and J 1 base, with 13 bases left between them. A minimum of 5 micrograms of total RNA was extracted per sample. This clonotype was observed many times. The antigen is undetermined. Study-level findings and limits: The recorded TCR beta diversity per million T cells decreased in a roughly linear manner with age.

A second 7 to 11 cycle PCR used barcoded and J-beta primers. TCRdb processed the 5' RACE reads anew with MiXCR; each CDR3 protein has one entry. The sample lists roughly 1,500,000 distinct CDR3 sequences, 35% to 45% seen once, with roughly 7.7% in the top ten. This TCR derives from a woman under 30 in good health. Sequenced sample: blood. The chain employs TRBV13 and TRBJ2-7; D gene unclear. The DNA for the CDR3 is TGTGCCAGCAGTCGGCCAGAAAAGTCCTACGAGCAGTACTTC. The encoded protein is CASSRPEKSYEQYF.